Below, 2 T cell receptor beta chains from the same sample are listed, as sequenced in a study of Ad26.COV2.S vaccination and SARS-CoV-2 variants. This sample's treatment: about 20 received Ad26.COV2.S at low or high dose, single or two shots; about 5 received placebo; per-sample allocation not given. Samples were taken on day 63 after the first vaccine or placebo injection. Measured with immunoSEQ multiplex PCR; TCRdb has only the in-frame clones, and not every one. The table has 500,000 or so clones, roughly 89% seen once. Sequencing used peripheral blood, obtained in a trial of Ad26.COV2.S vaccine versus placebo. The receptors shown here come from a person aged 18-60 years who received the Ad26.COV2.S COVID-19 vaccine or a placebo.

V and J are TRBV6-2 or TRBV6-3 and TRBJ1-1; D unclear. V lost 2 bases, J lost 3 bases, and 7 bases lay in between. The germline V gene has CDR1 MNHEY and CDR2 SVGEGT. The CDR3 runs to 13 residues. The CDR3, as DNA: TGTGCCAGCAGTTACACGGGATACACTGAAGCTTTCTTT. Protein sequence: CASSYTGYTEAFF.

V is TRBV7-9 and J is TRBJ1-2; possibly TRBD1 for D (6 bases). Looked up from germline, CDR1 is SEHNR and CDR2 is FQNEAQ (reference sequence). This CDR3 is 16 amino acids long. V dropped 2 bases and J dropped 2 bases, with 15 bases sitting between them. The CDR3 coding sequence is TGTGCCAGCAGCTTACAGGAGGGGGGACAAAACTATGGCTACACCTTC. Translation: CASSLQEGGQNYGYTF.